This TCR beta chain is drawn from a study of shared clonotypes between healthy human individuals. With regard to this clone: Its matching antigen is unknown.

Sequenced by immunoSEQ multiplex PCR; TCRdb stores in-frame clones only, minus some. The sample gives some 1 million clones, about 76% of which show up once; approximately 1.5% is in the top ten. Overall study results and limits: Sorted-subset sequencing was shown by rarefaction to be incomplete despite large depth.

Germline trimming cut 6 bases from V and 2 bases from J; bases unmatched to any gene: 7. The CDR3 is 14 amino acids. From germline, CDR1 is KGHSH and CDR2 LQKENI. The chain joins TRBV18 to TRBJ2-7, with TRBD1 matching over 7 bases. The receptor's source is a man between 18 and 29 years old in good health. Sequenced sample: memory CD4+ T cells sorted from blood. Stated subset: CD45RA-negative fraction. The CDR3 DNA reads as TGTGCCAGCTCCCGACAGGGAATGACCTACGAGCAGTACTTC. Translating gives CASSRQGMTYEQYF.